These T cell receptor beta chains were read from a single sample in a study of beta chain features in type 1 diabetes. The protocol was immunoSEQ multiplex PCR, while the TCRdb copy is restricted to in-frame clones and leaves out a portion. Seen here are 500,000 to 850,000 clones, over 12% observed once, and the top ten hold 0.04%. Sequences were obtained from naive CD4+ T cells from blood. The receptors derive from a man younger than 30 with type 1 diabetes. The CDR3 runs from the conserved cysteine through the conserved F or W. D genes are given only for firm matches.

j_call: TRBJ1-1; d_call: -; v_call: TRBV18; cdr3_aa: CASSPGESTEAFF
j_call: TRBJ2-1; d_call: -; v_call: TRBV7-9; cdr3_aa: CASIPLGRGSYNEQFF
j_call: TRBJ2-5; d_call: TRBD2; v_call: TRBV5-1; cdr3_aa: CASSLMSSGTETQYF
j_call: TRBJ1-4; d_call: -; v_call: TRBV7-2; cdr3_aa: CASSFTRHEKLFF
j_call: TRBJ1-2; d_call: -; v_call: TRBV19; cdr3_aa: CASMTAGTSGYGYTF
j_call: TRBJ2-7; d_call: -; v_call: TRBV9; cdr3_aa: CASSVGAGRTSYEQYF
j_call: TRBJ2-2; d_call: TRBD2; v_call: TRBV13; cdr3_aa: CASSGRLAGSTGELFF
j_call: TRBJ2-5; d_call: TRBD2; v_call: TRBV5-4; cdr3_aa: CASGTSGQETQYF
j_call: TRBJ2-3; d_call: -; v_call: TRBV5-6; cdr3_aa: CASSHTDTQYF
j_call: TRBJ2-3; d_call: -; v_call: TRBV7-6; cdr3_aa: CASSYLGTSDTQYF
j_call: TRBJ2-3; d_call: -; v_call: TRBV12-2; cdr3_aa: CASRLAPTGWRTDTQYF
j_call: TRBJ1-1; d_call: -; v_call: TRBV5-6; cdr3_aa: CASSLAKFGTIEAFF
j_call: TRBJ2-7; d_call: TRBD1; v_call: TRBV9; cdr3_aa: CASSLTGEPYEQYF
j_call: TRBJ1-1; d_call: -; v_call: TRBV9; cdr3_aa: CASSVPGSVGTEAFF
j_call: TRBJ2-1; d_call: -; v_call: TRBV11-3; cdr3_aa: CASSLPWADEQFF
j_call: TRBJ2-7; d_call: -; v_call: TRBV2; cdr3_aa: CASGQLNPSTVNFF
j_call: TRBJ1-5; d_call: TRBD1; v_call: TRBV6-6; cdr3_aa: CASSFGQGNQPQHF
j_call: TRBJ2-2; d_call: TRBD1; v_call: TRBV19; cdr3_aa: CASRPARGPTGELFF
j_call: TRBJ1-2; d_call: -; v_call: TRBV6-6; cdr3_aa: CASSPATNYGYTF
j_call: TRBJ2-3; d_call: -; v_call: TRBV9; cdr3_aa: CASSVEDTQYF
j_call: TRBJ1-5; d_call: TRBD1; v_call: TRBV30; cdr3_aa: CAWDRGGNQPQHF
j_call: TRBJ1-3; d_call: -; v_call: TRBV9; cdr3_aa: CASSVAGGNSGNTIYF
j_call: TRBJ2-2; d_call: TRBD2; v_call: TRBV30; cdr3_aa: CAWSVRGAGELFF
j_call: TRBJ2-3; d_call: -; v_call: TRBV30; cdr3_aa: CAWSLLVNTQYF
j_call: TRBJ1-5; d_call: -; v_call: TRBV2; cdr3_aa: CASSPSGVQPQHF
j_call: TRBJ1-5; d_call: TRBD1; v_call: TRBV28; cdr3_aa: CASLLKQGANQPQHF
j_call: TRBJ2-1; d_call: TRBD2; v_call: TRBV5-1; cdr3_aa: CASSPSSGRPHNEQFF
j_call: TRBJ1-2; d_call: -; v_call: TRBV30; cdr3_aa: CAWWTRRVYGYTF
j_call: TRBJ2-5; d_call: -; v_call: TRBV9; cdr3_aa: CASSVRGTLQETQYF
j_call: TRBJ2-2; d_call: TRBD1; v_call: TRBV5-1; cdr3_aa: CASKAGTGLPNTGELFF
j_call: TRBJ2-2; d_call: -; v_call: TRBV6-6; cdr3_aa: CASSLTVTGELFF
j_call: TRBJ2-3; d_call: -; v_call: TRBV30; cdr3_aa: CAWSPKGADTQYF
j_call: TRBJ1-4; d_call: TRBD1; v_call: TRBV7-7; cdr3_aa: CASSPNLRQGAGEKLFF
j_call: TRBJ1-1; d_call: -; v_call: TRBV7-2; cdr3_aa: CASRFDKNTEAFF
j_call: TRBJ2-7; d_call: -; v_call: TRBV5-6; cdr3_aa: CASSLQGPQYF
j_call: TRBJ2-1; d_call: TRBD2; v_call: TRBV10-3; cdr3_aa: CAISGGERGPQFF
j_call: TRBJ2-7; d_call: TRBD1; v_call: TRBV5-1; cdr3_aa: CASTRGGTGGSEQYF
j_call: TRBJ2-1; d_call: -; v_call: TRBV7-9; cdr3_aa: CASSFREQFF
j_call: TRBJ2-3; d_call: TRBD1; v_call: TRBV2; cdr3_aa: CASSESQGFTDTQYF
j_call: TRBJ2-1; d_call: TRBD2; v_call: TRBV5-1; cdr3_aa: CASSLVASGSNEQFF
j_call: TRBJ2-5; d_call: -; v_call: TRBV5-1; cdr3_aa: CASSRTVQETQYF
j_call: TRBJ1-2; d_call: -; v_call: TRBV30; cdr3_aa: CAWSLQEGYGYTF
j_call: TRBJ2-2; d_call: TRBD2; v_call: TRBV7-2; cdr3_aa: CASSLVAGGPTGELFF
j_call: TRBJ2-3; d_call: TRBD2; v_call: TRBV6-6; cdr3_aa: CASRQLAQNVYTQYF
j_call: TRBJ2-5; d_call: -; v_call: TRBV1; cdr3_aa: CTPGTSGRETQYF
j_call: TRBJ2-7; d_call: TRBD1; v_call: TRBV6-5; cdr3_aa: CASSPPGTGSEQYF
j_call: TRBJ1-1; d_call: TRBD1; v_call: TRBV11-2; cdr3_aa: CASSTRQGAMNTEAFF
j_call: TRBJ2-7; d_call: TRBD1; v_call: TRBV25-1; cdr3_aa: CASSDPGTGVDEQYF
j_call: TRBJ1-2; d_call: -; v_call: TRBV12-5; cdr3_aa: CASGLVAEGGYTF
j_call: TRBJ1-1; d_call: -; v_call: TRBV25-1; cdr3_aa: CASSDTGRNTEAFF
j_call: TRBJ2-6; d_call: -; v_call: TRBV25-1; cdr3_aa: CASSGPGDSGANVLTF
j_call: TRBJ1-6; d_call: -; v_call: TRBV5-6; cdr3_aa: CASSWAGGSYNSPLHF
j_call: TRBJ1-5; d_call: -; v_call: TRBV7-2; cdr3_aa: CASSLGLSQPQHF
j_call: TRBJ1-1; d_call: -; v_call: TRBV30; cdr3_aa: CAWSVSVLAEAFF
j_call: TRBJ2-2; d_call: -; v_call: TRBV7-2; cdr3_aa: CASSSLSTGELFF